This T cell receptor (beta chain) was sequenced for a study of cytomegalovirus exposure and HLA in healthy donors. The donors were in the approximately 130-subject validation cohort, distinct from the approximately 670-subject first cohort. Study-level results: The study labeled 150 to 200 TCR beta chains cytomegalovirus-associated. Subsequent analysis found a tendency for first-cohort TCR clusters to co-occur within the 120 or so validation repertoires.

This table comes from immunoSEQ multiplex PCR, and its TCRdb copy is limited to in-frame clones, with some not included. The repertoire consists of approximately 270,000 clones, with about 86% occurring once and the leading ten covering around 1%. A remark on this clone: Its antigen is still unknown.

This TCR derives from a woman aged 18-35 years in good health and CMV-seronegative. The sequencing sample was made of PBMCs.

DNA of the CDR3: TGTGCCAGCAGCTTCGGTGGGACTAACCAAGAGACCCAGTACTTC. Protein product: CASSFGGTNQETQYF. This chain links TRBV5-4 with TRBJ2-5; 7 bases agree with TRBD2. The V gene's germline CDR1 is SGHNT and CDR2 YYREEE (reference sequence). The J segment lost 0 bases and the V segment lost 2 bases, leaving 4 bases of the junction unmatched. This CDR3 contains 15 residues. Full variable domain (rest looked up from reference TRBV5-4 and TRBJ2-5): ETGVTQSPTHLIKTRGQQVTLRCSSQSGHNTVSWYQQALGQGPQFIFQYYREEENGRGNFPPRFSGLQFPNYSSELNVNALELDDSALYLCASSFGGTNQETQYFGPGTRLLVL.